The clone carrying this T cell receptor (beta chain) appeared once. This specimen belongs to a study of blood T cell repertoires in COVID-19. Study-level background: Samples representing acute and convalescent COVID-19 were sourced from the United States, Italy and Spain.

Generated by immunoSEQ multiplex PCR, the TCRdb table keeps only in-frame clones and is missing some. The sample has 250,000 to 350,000 clones; 89% are singletons. This CDR3 is built from 13 residues. CDR1 is SGHRS, CDR2 YFSETQ, per germline. Trimming stripped 1 base from V and 6 bases from J, with 11 bases between. Sequencing used peripheral blood. The chain is built from TRBV5-1 and TRBJ2-7; D is ambiguous. This receptor was taken from a man younger than 35 who had recovered from COVID-19. This chain's CDR3 is CASSLFPPGEQYF. The CDR3 bases are TGCGCCAGCAGCTTGTTCCCCCCGGGCGAGCAGTACTTC.